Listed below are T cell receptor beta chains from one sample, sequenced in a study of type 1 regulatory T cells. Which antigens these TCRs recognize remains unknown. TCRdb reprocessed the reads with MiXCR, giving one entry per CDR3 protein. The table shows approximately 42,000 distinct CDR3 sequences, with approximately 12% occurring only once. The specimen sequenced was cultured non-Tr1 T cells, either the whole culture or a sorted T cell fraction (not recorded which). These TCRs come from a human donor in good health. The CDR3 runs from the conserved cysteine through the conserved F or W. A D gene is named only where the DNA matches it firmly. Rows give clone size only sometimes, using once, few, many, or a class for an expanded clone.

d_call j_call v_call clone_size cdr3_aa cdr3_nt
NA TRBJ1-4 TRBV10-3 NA CAISDDTTNEKLFF TGTGCCATCAGTGATGATACAACTAATGAAAAACTGTTTTTT
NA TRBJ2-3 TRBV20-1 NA CSARDAGVSTDTQYF TGCAGTGCTAGAGATGCAGGCGTGAGCACAGATACGCAGTATTTT
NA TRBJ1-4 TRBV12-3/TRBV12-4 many CASSYSRTNEKLFF TGTGCCAGCAGTTATAGTAGGACTAATGAAAAACTGTTTTTT
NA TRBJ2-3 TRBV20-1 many CSASPGTSTDTQYF TGCAGTGCTAGTCCGGGAACTAGCACAGATACGCAGTATTTT
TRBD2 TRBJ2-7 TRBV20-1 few CSARDGTKYEQYF TGCAGTGCTAGAGATGGGACTAAATACGAGCAGTACTTC
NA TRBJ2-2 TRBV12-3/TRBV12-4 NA CASSLLGGTGELFF TGTGCCAGCAGTTTATTAGGGGGTACGGGGGAGCTGTTTTTT
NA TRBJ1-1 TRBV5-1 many CASSLLTALNTEAFF TGCGCCAGCAGCCTATTGACAGCGCTGAACACTGAAGCTTTCTTT
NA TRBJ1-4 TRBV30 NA CAGSGFKEKLFF TGTGCCGGGAGTGGGTTTAAAGAAAAACTGTTTTTT
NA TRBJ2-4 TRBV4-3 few CASSQDLRGSRVDIQYF TGCGCCAGCAGCCAAGATCTGAGGGGGAGCAGGGTAGACATTCAGTACTTC
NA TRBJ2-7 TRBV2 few CASSVHYEQYF TGTGCCAGCAGTGTCCATTACGAGCAGTACTTC
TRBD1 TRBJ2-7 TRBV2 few CASALDRVSHEQYF TGTGCCAGCGCATTGGACAGGGTTTCCCACGAGCAGTACTTC
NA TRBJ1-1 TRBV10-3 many CAIGMGSHPNTEAFF TGTGCCATCGGCATGGGTTCTCACCCGAACACTGAAGCTTTCTTT
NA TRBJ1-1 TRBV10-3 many CAISPKRVLNTEAFF TGTGCCATCAGCCCCAAGCGGGTCCTAAACACTGAAGCTTTCTTT
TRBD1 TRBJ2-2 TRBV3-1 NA CASSQEGTGGRNTGELFF TGTGCCAGCAGCCAAGAAGGGACAGGGGGCAGGAACACCGGGGAGCTGTTTTTT
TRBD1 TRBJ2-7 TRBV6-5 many CASANRGLSRYEQYF TGTGCCAGCGCCAACAGGGGCTTAAGTCGATACGAGCAGTACTTC
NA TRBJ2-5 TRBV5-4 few CASSHRTLDQETQYF TGTGCCAGCAGCCATCGGACCCTTGACCAAGAGACCCAGTACTTC
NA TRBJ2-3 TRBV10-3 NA CAISSGYTDTQYF TGTGCCATCAGTTCAGGGTACACAGATACGCAGTATTTT
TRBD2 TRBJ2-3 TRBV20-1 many CSVTTSGTDTQYF TGCAGTGTCACGACTAGCGGGACAGATACGCAGTATTTT
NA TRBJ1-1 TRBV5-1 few CASSTSGNKNTEAFF TGCGCCAGCAGCACTTCCGGGAACAAGAACACTGAAGCTTTCTTT
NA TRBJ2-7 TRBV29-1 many CSVGGTISYEQYF TGCAGCGTTGGGGGGACCATATCCTACGAGCAGTACTTC
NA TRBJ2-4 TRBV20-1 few CSAIGRDIQYF TGCAGTGCTATAGGACGTGACATTCAGTACTTC
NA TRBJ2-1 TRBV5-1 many CASSPDGESSYNEQFF TGCGCCAGCAGCCCGGACGGAGAGAGCTCCTACAATGAGCAGTTCTTC
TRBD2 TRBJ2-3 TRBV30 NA CAGASGRDTQYF TGTGCCGGGGCTAGCGGGAGAGATACGCAGTATTTT
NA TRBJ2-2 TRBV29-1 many CSARVGGTGELFF TGCAGCGCTCGGGTGGGTGGCACCGGGGAGCTGTTTTTT
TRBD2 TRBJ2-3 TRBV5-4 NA CASSLGAGRTDTQYF TGTGCCAGCAGCTTGGGAGCGGGAAGGACAGATACGCAGTATTTT
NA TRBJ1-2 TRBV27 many CASSLSSGVWTF TGTGCCAGCAGTTTATCGTCGGGGGTATGGACCTTC
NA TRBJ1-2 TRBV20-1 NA CSASSGTYGYTF TGCAGTGCTAGTTCCGGGACATATGGCTACACCTTC
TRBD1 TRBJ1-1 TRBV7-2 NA CASSLYTGGTEAFF TGTGCCAGCAGCTTGTATACAGGGGGGACTGAAGCTTTCTTT
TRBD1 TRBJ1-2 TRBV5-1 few CASSLAGTGNGYTF TGCGCCAGCAGCCTAGCCGGGACAGGGAATGGCTACACCTTC
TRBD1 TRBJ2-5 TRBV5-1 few CASRSNPGQQETQYF TGCGCCAGCCGCTCTAATCCGGGACAGCAAGAGACCCAGTACTTC
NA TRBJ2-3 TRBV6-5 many CASRRPGSTDTQYF TGTGCCAGCCGCCGTCCGGGGAGCACAGATACGCAGTATTTT
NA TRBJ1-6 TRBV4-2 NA CASSQVDSGTYNSPLHF TGTGCCAGCAGCCAAGTCGACAGTGGCACCTATAATTCACCCCTCCACTTT
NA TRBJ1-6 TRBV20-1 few CSARAQDSLVLHF TGCAGTGCTAGAGCCCAGGACAGTTTAGTCCTCCACTTT
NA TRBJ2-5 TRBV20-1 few CSARVKTGEGNRETQYF TGCAGTGCTAGAGTGAAAACGGGAGAGGGGAACCGGGAGACCCAGTACTTC
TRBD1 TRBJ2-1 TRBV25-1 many CASSELDRVQFF TGTGCCAGCAGTGAATTGGACAGGGTACAGTTCTTC
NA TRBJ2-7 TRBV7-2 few CASSLVWAGSYEQYF TGTGCCAGCAGCTTAGTTTGGGCCGGGAGCTACGAGCAGTACTTC
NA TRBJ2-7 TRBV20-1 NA CSARETGSSYEQYF TGCAGTGCTAGAGAGACTGGGAGCTCCTACGAGCAGTACTTC
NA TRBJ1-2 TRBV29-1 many CSALSEGRGYTF TGCAGCGCCCTGAGCGAGGGGAGAGGCTACACCTTC
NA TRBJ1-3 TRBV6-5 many CASSTKGFPGNTIYF TGTGCCAGCAGCACGAAGGGCTTTCCAGGAAACACCATATATTTT
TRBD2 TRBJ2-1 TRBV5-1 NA CASSLVPAGGDEQFF TGCGCCAGCAGCTTGGTTCCAGCGGGAGGCGATGAGCAGTTCTTC